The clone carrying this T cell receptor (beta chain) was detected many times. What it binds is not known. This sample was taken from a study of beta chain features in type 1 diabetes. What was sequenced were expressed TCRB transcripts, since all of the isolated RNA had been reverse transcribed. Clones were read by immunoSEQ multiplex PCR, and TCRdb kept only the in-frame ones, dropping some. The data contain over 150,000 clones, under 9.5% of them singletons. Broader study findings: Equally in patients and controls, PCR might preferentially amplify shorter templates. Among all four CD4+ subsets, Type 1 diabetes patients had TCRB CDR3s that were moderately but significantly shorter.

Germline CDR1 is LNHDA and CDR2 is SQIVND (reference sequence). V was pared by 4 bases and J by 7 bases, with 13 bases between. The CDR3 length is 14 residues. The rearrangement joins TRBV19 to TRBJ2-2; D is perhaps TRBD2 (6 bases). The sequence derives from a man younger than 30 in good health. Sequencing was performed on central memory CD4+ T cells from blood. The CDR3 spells CASSSGTHHGELFF. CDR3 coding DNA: TGTGCCAGTAGTAGCGGGACCCACCACGGGGAGCTGTTTTTT.